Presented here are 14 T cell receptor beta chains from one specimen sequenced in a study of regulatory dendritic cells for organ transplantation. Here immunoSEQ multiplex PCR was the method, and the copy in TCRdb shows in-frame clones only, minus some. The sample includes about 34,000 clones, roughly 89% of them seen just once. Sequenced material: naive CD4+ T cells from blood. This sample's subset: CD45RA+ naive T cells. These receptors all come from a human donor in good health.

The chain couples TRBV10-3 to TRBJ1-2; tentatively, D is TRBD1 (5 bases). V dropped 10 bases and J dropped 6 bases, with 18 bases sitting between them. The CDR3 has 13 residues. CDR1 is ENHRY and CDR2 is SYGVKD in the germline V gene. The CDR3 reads CANEYPLQDGYTF. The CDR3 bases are TGTGCCAACGAGTACCCCTTACAGGATGGCTACACCTTC.

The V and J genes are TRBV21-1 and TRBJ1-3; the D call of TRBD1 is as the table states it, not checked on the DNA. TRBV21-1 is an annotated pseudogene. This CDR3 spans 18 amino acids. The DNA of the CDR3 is TGTGCCAGCAGCACCTGTGATGCCAGGGGAATAGCTGGAAACACCATATATTTT. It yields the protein CASSTCDARGIAGNTIYF.

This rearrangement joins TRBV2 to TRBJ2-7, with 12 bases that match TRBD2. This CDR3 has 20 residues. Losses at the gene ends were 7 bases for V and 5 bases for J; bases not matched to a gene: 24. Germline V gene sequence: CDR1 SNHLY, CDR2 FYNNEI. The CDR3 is CASIRLTGQTSGGVSHEQYF. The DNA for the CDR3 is TGTGCCAGCATCCGCTTAACGGGACAGACTAGCGGGGGTGTATCCCACGAGCAGTACTTC.

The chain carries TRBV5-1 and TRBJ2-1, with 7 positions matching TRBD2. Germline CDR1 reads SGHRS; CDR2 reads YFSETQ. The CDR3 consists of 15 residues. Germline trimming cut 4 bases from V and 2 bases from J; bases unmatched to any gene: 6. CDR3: CASSLPSGTYNEQFF. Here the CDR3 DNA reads TGCGCCAGCAGCCTCCCGAGCGGGACCTACAATGAGCAGTTCTTC.

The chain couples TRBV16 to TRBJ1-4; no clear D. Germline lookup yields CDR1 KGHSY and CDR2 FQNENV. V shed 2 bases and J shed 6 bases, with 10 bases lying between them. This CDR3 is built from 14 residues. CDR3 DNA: TGTGCCAGCAGCCAAACCATCGTCGATGAAAAACTGTTTTTT. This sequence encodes CASSQTIVDEKLFF.

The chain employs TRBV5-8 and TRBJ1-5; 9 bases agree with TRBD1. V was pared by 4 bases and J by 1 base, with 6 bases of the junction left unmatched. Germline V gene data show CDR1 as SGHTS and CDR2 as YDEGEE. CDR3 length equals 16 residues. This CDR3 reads CASSKGQGISNQPQHF. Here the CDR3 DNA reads TGTGCCAGCAGCAAGGGACAGGGAATCAGCAATCAGCCCCAGCATTTT.

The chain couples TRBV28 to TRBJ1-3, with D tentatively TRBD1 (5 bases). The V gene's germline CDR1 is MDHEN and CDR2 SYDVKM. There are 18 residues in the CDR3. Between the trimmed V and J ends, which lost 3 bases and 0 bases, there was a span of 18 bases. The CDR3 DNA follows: TGTGCCAGCAGTTTCCCAGGGACGCCCTCAAGCTCTGGAAACACCATATATTTT. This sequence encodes CASSFPGTPSSSGNTIYF. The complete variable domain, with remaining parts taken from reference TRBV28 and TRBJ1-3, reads DVKVTQSSRYLVKRTGEKVFLECVQDMDHENMFWYRQDPGLGLRLIYFSYDVKMKEKGDIPEGYSVSREKKERFSLILESASTNQTSMYLCASSFPGTPSSSGNTIYFGEGSWLTVV.

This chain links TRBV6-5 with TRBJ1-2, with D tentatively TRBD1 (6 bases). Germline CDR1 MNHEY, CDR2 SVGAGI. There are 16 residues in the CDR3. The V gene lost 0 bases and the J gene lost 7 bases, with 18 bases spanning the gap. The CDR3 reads CASSYSTGAPVGGYTF. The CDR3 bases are TGTGCCAGCAGTTACTCGACGGGGGCGCCGGTGGGTGGCTACACCTTC.

CDR3 DNA sequence: TGTGCCAGCAGTCCAGCTAGCGGGGGCCACAATGAGCAGTTCTTC. It translates to CASSPASGGHNEQFF. The chain employs TRBV5-4 and TRBJ2-1; 10 bases align to TRBD2. Germline V gene lookup returns CDR1 SGHNT and CDR2 YYREEE (reference sequence). The CDR3 totals 15 residues. V shed 5 bases and J 5 bases; nucleotides not matched to a gene: 7.

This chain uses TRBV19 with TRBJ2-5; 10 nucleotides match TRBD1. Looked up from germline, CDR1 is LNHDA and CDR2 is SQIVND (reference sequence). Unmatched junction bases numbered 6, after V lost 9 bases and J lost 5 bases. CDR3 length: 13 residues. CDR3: CASGTGAQETQYF. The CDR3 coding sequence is TGTGCCAGCGGGACAGGGGCACAGGAGACCCAGTACTTC. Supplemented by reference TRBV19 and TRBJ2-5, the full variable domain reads DGGITQSPKYLFRKEGQNVTLSCEQNLNHDAMYWYRQDPGQGLRLIYYSQIVNDFQKGDIAEGYSVSREKKESFPLTVTSAQKNPTAFYLCASGTGAQETQYFGPGTRLLVL.

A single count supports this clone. The CDR3 DNA reads TGTGCCAGTAGCGCGGACAGGGTGAACCCTTCGAATGGCTACACCTTC. It codes for CASSADRVNPSNGYTF. The J gene is TRBJ1-2, the V gene TRBV19; 8 bases match TRBD1. Germline V lookup: CDR1 LNHDA, CDR2 SQIVND (reference sequence). This CDR3 spans 16 amino acids. V shed 6 bases and J 6 bases; nucleotides not matched to a gene: 15.

The CDR3 loop is CASSGDRDDEQYF. CDR3 in DNA: TGTGCCAGCAGTGGGGACAGGGACGACGAGCAGTACTTC. The chain couples TRBV6-1 to TRBJ2-7; 9 positions agree with TRBD1. Germline CDR1 and CDR2: MNHNS and SASEGT. The CDR3 loop spans 13 amino acids. The J segment lost 5 bases and the V segment lost 4 bases, leaving 3 bases of the junction unmatched.

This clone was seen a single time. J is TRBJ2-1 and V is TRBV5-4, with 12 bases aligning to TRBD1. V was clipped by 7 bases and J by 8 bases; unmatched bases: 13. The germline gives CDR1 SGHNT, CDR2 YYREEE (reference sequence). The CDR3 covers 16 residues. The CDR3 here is CASPIIPGQGAYEQFF. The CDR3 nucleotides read TGTGCCAGCCCTATTATCCCGGGACAGGGGGCTTATGAGCAGTTCTTC.

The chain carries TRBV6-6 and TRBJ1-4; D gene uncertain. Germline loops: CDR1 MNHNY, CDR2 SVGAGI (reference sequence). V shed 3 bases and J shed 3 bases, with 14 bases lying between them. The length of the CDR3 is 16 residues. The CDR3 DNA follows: TGTGCCAGCAGTTATGGCCCCCAGTGGTCTAATGAAAAACTGTTTTTT. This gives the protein CASSYGPQWSNEKLFF.